This entry lists 20 T cell receptor beta chains sequenced from one sample in a study of blood T cell repertoires in COVID-19. The data were produced by immunoSEQ multiplex PCR, yet TCRdb's version contains in-frame clones alone and is incomplete. This sample has approximately 250,000 clones, with roughly 90% found just once. Sequencing was carried out using PBMCs or T cells enriched from blood (not recorded which). The receptors derive from a woman between 25 and 40 years old who had recovered from COVID-19.

This chain uses TRBV29-1 with TRBJ1-1, with D tentatively TRBD1 (5 bases). There are 16 residues in the CDR3. V dropped 5 bases and J dropped 0 bases, with 19 bases sitting between them. Germline V gives CDR1 SQVTM, CDR2 ANQGSEA. CDR3 region: CSVCRDWGKLNTEAFF. CDR3 nucleotide sequence: TGCAGCGTTTGCAGGGATTGGGGAAAACTGAACACTGAAGCTTTCTTT. The full variable domain, in which reference TRBV29-1 and TRBJ1-1 provide the parts outside the CDR3, is SAVISQKPSRDICQRGTSLTIQCQVDSQVTMMFWYRQQPGQSLTLIATANQGSEATYESGFVIDKFPISRPNLTFSTLTVSNMSPEDSSIYLCSVCRDWGKLNTEAFFGQGTRLTVV.

The rearrangement links TRBV9 to TRBJ1-3; D is undetermined. CDR1 is SGDLS, CDR2 YYNGEE, per germline. Between the trimmed V and J ends, which lost 4 bases and 0 bases, there was a span of 14 bases. The CDR3 runs to 16 residues. The CDR3 loop reads CASSLPGGFSGNTIYF. The CDR3 nucleotides are TGTGCCAGCAGCCTACCGGGCGGGTTCTCTGGAAACACCATATATTTT.

The chain carries TRBV30 and TRBJ2-1; 10 positions agree with TRBD2. Germline-derived CDR1 and CDR2 are GTSNPN and SVGIG (reference sequence). The CDR3 consists of 17 residues. V dropped 1 base and J dropped 2; count of bases not matched to a gene: 8. The CDR3, as DNA: TGTGCCTGGAGTGGGCTAGCGGGGGCCCTAACCTACAATGAGCAGTTCTTC. It specifies CAWSGLAGALTYNEQFF.

The chain carries TRBV5-1 and TRBJ2-5; no reliable D call. This CDR3 is built from 11 residues. CDR1 and CDR2 (germline): SGHRS, YFSETQ. The germline V and J ends were trimmed by 1 base and 5 bases, with 3 bases remaining between them. The chain's CDR3 is CASSLLETQYF. In DNA, the CDR3 is TGCGCCAGCAGCTTGCTTGAGACCCAGTACTTC.

This chain uses TRBV24-1 with TRBJ2-5; the match to TRBD1 covers 9 bases. This CDR3 has 15 residues. Trimming cost V 3 bases and J 5 bases; bases outside gene matches: 6. Per germline, CDR1 KGHDR and CDR2 SFDVKD. The CDR3 reads CATSDPTGTGETQYF. CDR3 nucleotide sequence: TGTGCCACCAGTGATCCGACCGGGACAGGGGAGACCCAGTACTTC.

This clone was detected only a few times. The chain uses TRBV27 and TRBJ2-7; TRBD2 agrees at 10 bases. The V gene's germline CDR1 is MNHEY and CDR2 SMNVEV (reference sequence). The CDR3 is 17 residues long. After removal of 6 bases from V and 0 bases from J, the junction contained 11 bases not matched to a gene. The CDR3 coding sequence is TGTGCCAGCAGACACGAAGGACTAGCGGATAACTCCTACGAGCAGTACTTC. Translated, it gives CASRHEGLADNSYEQYF.

The J gene is TRBJ2-7, the V gene TRBV14, with D uncertain. Trimming pared 0 bases from V and 6 bases from J, leaving 18 bases between. The CDR3 is 16 residues long. CDR1 and CDR2 (germline): SGHDN, FVKESK. For the CDR3, the DNA is TGTGCCAGCAGCCAAGATCAGCGACTGGCTACGGGCGAGCAGTACTTC. Translating it yields CASSQDQRLATGEQYF.

This clone was seen once. The V and J genes are TRBV10-1 and TRBJ2-7; 8 nucleotides match TRBD1. Germline CDR1 reads WNHNN; CDR2 reads SYGVQD (reference sequence). This CDR3 spans 14 amino acids. The V segment lost 7 bases and the J segment 2 bases; nucleotides outside the gene matches: 7. CDR3: CASTPGTGAYEQYF. The CDR3, as DNA: TGCGCCAGCACCCCCGGGACAGGCGCCTACGAGCAGTACTTC.

The chain joins TRBV27 to TRBJ1-5; D gene ambiguous. The CDR3 runs 16 residues. The V gene's germline CDR1 is MNHEY and CDR2 SMNVEV (reference sequence). Trimming removed 5 bases at V and 4 bases at J, with 18 bases between. CDR3 DNA: TGTGCCAGCAGTCGCAGCGGGTGGCGGAATAATCAGCCCCAGCATTTT. It translates to CASSRSGWRNNQPQHF.

The genes are TRBV6-2 or TRBV6-3 and TRBJ1-1, with D tentatively TRBD1 (5 bases). This CDR3 region has 13 residues. Germline CDR1 reads MNHEY; CDR2 reads SVGEGT. V was cut by 1 base and J by 7 bases, with 10 bases left in between. The CDR3: CASSYLRQIEAFF. The CDR3 bases are TGTGCCAGCAGTTACTTACGACAGATTGAAGCTTTCTTT.

This chain links TRBV9 with TRBJ1-5; D unresolved. The V and J ends lost 7 bases and 8 bases respectively, with 28 bases between them. Germline lookup yields CDR1 SGDLS and CDR2 YYNGEE. The CDR3 totals 17 residues. CDR3 nucleotide sequence: TGTGCCAGCGGAAGTGCAGTGGGAGGACTAGACGAGGAGCCCCAGCATTTT. The encoded protein is CASGSAVGGLDEEPQHF.

V usage is TRBV28 and J usage is TRBJ1-1; 7 bases align to TRBD1. The germline V gene encodes CDR1 MDHEN and CDR2 SYDVKM. The CDR3 spans 15 residues. The ends lost 6 bases at V and 3 bases at J; junction bases unmatched: 10. The CDR3 bases are TGTGCCAGCAGCCTCTCGACAGGGCCACACACTGAAGCTTTCTTT. Its protein product is CASSLSTGPHTEAFF.

The chain is built from TRBV27 and TRBJ2-3; tentative D call: TRBD1 (6 bases). Germline-derived CDR1 and CDR2 are MNHEY and SMNVEV (reference sequence). This CDR3 is 14 amino acids long. Trimming took 5 bases from V and 2 from J, leaving 11 bases between them. This CDR3 is CASSLRDTTDTQYF. Written as DNA, the CDR3 is TGTGCCAGCAGTCTCCGGGACACCACAGATACGCAGTATTTT.

The chain recombines TRBV7-3 with TRBJ2-2; no clear D. Germline-derived CDR1 and CDR2 are SGHTA and FQGTGA. CDR3 length: 12 amino acids. V gave up 5 bases and J gave up 5 bases, with 6 bases separating them. The CDR3 spells CASSVNTGELFF. The DNA of the CDR3 is TGTGCCAGCAGCGTCAATACCGGGGAGCTGTTTTTT.

V is TRBV5-1 and J is TRBJ2-1, with D hard to call. CDR1 is SGHRS and CDR2 is YFSETQ in the germline V gene. Trimming left V 4 bases short and J 8 bases short, with 13 bases between. This CDR3 is 13 amino acids long. CDR3 loop: CASSPVPSDEQFF. The CDR3 nucleotides read TGCGCCAGCAGCCCGGTCCCCAGCGATGAGCAGTTCTTC.

The chain is built from TRBV27 and TRBJ1-2, with D maybe TRBD1 (6 bases). Germline assignment: CDR1 MNHEY and CDR2 SMNVEV (reference sequence). The CDR3 runs 14 residues. The ends were cut back, 10 bases at V and 2 bases at J, with 17 bases in the middle. CDR3 in amino acids: CATSSKQGNYGYTF. The CDR3 DNA is TGTGCCACCTCCTCCAAACAGGGAAACTATGGCTACACCTTC.

This chain joins TRBV7-9 and TRBJ2-7; 16 bases map to TRBD2. Germline V gene sequence: CDR1 SEHNR, CDR2 FQNEAQ (reference sequence). The CDR3 totals 19 residues. J was trimmed by 5 bases and V by 5 bases; bases with no gene match: 15. The CDR3, as DNA: TGTGCCAGCAGCCCGGCACAGGGGACTAGCGGGAGGGTCGTCGACGAGCAGTACTTC. It is translated as CASSPAQGTSGRVVDEQYF.

The chain recombines TRBV7-3 with TRBJ2-1; D not certain. V shed 5 bases and J shed 4 bases, with 15 bases lying between them. The length of the CDR3 is 15 residues. Germline CDR1 SGHTA, CDR2 FQGTGA. The CDR3 spells CASSPRLGFYNEQFF. CDR3 coding DNA: TGTGCCAGCAGCCCCCGACTTGGTTTTTACAATGAGCAGTTCTTC.

V and J are TRBV5-1 and TRBJ1-5, with D uncertain. CDR3 length equals 14 residues. Germline CDR1 is SGHRS and CDR2 is YFSETQ. The V gene lost 2 bases and the J gene lost 3 bases, with 9 bases spanning the gap. The CDR3 spells CASSFGELNQPQHF. Written as DNA, the CDR3 is TGCGCCAGCAGCTTCGGTGAGCTCAATCAGCCCCAGCATTTT.

The chain couples TRBV2 to TRBJ2-1, with 10 bases matching TRBD1. Germline V gene data show CDR1 as SNHLY and CDR2 as FYNNEI. Germline trimming cut 5 bases from V and 6 bases from J; bases unmatched to any gene: 16. The CDR3 has 18 residues. The CDR3 nucleotides are TGTGCCAGCAGTCTGTGGAGGACAGGGGGAGTGTCGGGCAATGAGCAGTTCTTC. This translates into CASSLWRTGGVSGNEQFF.